Below, one TCR beta chain is given with its context. The data were obtained in a study of blood T cell repertoires in COVID-19. Study summary: The origin of the acute and convalescent COVID-19 samples was the United States, Italy and Spain. In each case, the material was cDNA or gDNA derived from T cells, B-cell-depleted T cells, or PBMCs.

As handled by the study authors: The authors estimated nucleated cell counts from reference gene primer amplification. Assay used: immunoSEQ multiplex PCR; TCRdb lists only in-frame clones, some missing. D and trimming were read from the DNA, whereas the V and J calls and clone size are those reported in that table. Here the sample spans 380,000 or so clones, more than 70% being singletons. Sequencing input: peripheral blood. This sequence originates from a man between 40 and 49 years old with acute or convalescent COVID-19.

This CDR3 reads CSVETDIEAFF. CDR3 bases: TGCAGCGTTGAGACTGATATTGAAGCTTTCTTT. The chain carries TRBV29-1 and TRBJ1-1; D is unresolved. This CDR3 region has 11 residues. Germline CDR1 reads SQVTM; CDR2 reads ANQGSEA. Deletions cut 3 bases from V and 7 bases from J, with 9 bases between.